The sequence of this T cell receptor (beta chain) was determined in a study of monozygotic twins with inflammatory bowel disease. From its re-call of the 5' RACE reads, TCRdb lists each CDR3 protein once, without DNA. In total, the table holds around 380,000 distinct CDR3 sequences. The CDR3 contains 14 residues. Germline-derived CDR1 and CDR2 are KGHSH and LQKENI. The sample consisted of blood. The chain carries TRBV18 and TRBJ1-1; the TCRdb call, TRBD1, lacks DNA for checking. The clonotype comes from a human donor with ulcerative colitis or Crohn's disease, or a healthy co-twin of an affected twin (not recorded which). This CDR3 reads CASSRRRVNTEAFF.